One and the same sample provided the 4 T cell receptor beta chains below, sequenced in a study of naive and memory T cell subsets. An oligonucleotide containing a UMI was ligated to the 3' end of TCR cDNA. Ligated cDNA underwent four rounds of PCR with nested alpha and beta constant region primers and SP2. TCRdb re-called the 5' RACE reads through MiXCR, storing one row per CDR3 protein. The sample has about 32,000 distinct CDR3 sequences; approximately 15% are singletons. The origin of the receptors is a female donor in good health.

There are a few counts of this clonotype. V and J are TRBV20-1 and TRBJ1-1; 9 positions agree with TRBD1. Germline V lookup: CDR1 DFQATT, CDR2 SNEGSKA (reference sequence). Losses at the gene ends were 2 bases for V and 1 base for J; bases not matched to a gene: 14. The CDR3 runs to 18 residues. The CDR3 coding sequence is TGCAGTGCTAGAACAACTCCCGGGACAGGGAGGAGGAACACTGAAGCTTTCTTT. Protein product: CSARTTPGTGRRNTEAFF.

The chain links TRBV4-1 to TRBJ2-5; D not certain. Per germline, CDR1 MGHRA and CDR2 YSYEKL. The CDR3 contains 13 residues. Trimming cost V 1 base and J 4 bases, with 7 bases left between them. DNA of the CDR3: TGCGCCAGCAGCCAAGGGGGAAGAGAGACCCAGTACTTC. The encoded protein is CASSQGGRETQYF.

This clonotype was counted many times. V gene TRBV7-2 combines with J gene TRBJ2-3, with TRBD2 matching 7 bases. This CDR3 is built from 14 residues. Germline CDR1 and CDR2: SGHTA and FQGNSA. V was clipped by 0 bases and J by 11 bases; unmatched bases: 8. DNA for the CDR3: TGTGCCAGCAGCTTAGCACTAGCCGGGGGGATGCAGTATTTT. The encoded protein is CASSLALAGGMQYF.

This rearrangement joins TRBV5-1 to TRBJ2-7; tentatively, D is TRBD1 (5 bases). The CDR3 covers 13 residues. Germline-derived CDR1 and CDR2 are SGHRS and YFSETQ. Trimming took off 4 bases at V and 3 bases at J, with 11 bases between the two ends. The CDR3 protein is CASSLRQGYEQYF. For the CDR3, the DNA is TGCGCCAGCAGCCTTCGCCAGGGCTACGAGCAGTACTTC.